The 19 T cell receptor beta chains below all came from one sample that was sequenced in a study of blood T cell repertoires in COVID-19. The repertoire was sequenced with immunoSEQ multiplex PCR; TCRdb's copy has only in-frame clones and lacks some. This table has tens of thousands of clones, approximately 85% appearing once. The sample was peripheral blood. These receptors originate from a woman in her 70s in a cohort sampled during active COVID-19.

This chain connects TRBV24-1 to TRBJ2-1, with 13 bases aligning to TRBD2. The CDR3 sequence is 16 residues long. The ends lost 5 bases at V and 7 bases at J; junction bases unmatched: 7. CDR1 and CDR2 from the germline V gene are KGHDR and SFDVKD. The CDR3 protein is CATSGGLAGEGNEQFF. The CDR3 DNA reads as TGTGCCACCAGTGGTGGACTAGCGGGAGAGGGGAATGAGCAGTTCTTC.

The CDR3 loop reads CASRSTDRLNTEAFF. The CDR3 coding sequence is TGTGCCAGCAGGTCTACTGACAGACTGAACACTGAAGCTTTCTTT. The chain employs TRBV6-5 and TRBJ1-1, with a weak D call TRBD1 (5 bases). This CDR3 has 15 amino acids. V shed 6 bases and J shed 0 bases, with 14 bases lying between them. Germline values: CDR1 MNHEY, CDR2 SVGAGI.

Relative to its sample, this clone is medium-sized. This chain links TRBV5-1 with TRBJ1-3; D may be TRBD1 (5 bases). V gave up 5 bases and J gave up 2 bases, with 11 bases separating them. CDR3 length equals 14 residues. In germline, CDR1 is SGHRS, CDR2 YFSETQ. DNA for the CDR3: TGCGCCAGCAGTCTGTCAGGGACTGGAAACACCATATATTTT. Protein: CASSLSGTGNTIYF.

The DNA of the CDR3 is TGTGCCAGCACCGCGACAGGGAAGAAGAGCAATCAGCCCCAGCATTTT. It specifies CASTATGKKSNQPQHF. This chain uses TRBV21-1 with TRBJ1-5; TRBD1, as called in the table, went unchecked against the DNA. TRBV21-1 is a listed pseudogene. This CDR3 has 16 residues.

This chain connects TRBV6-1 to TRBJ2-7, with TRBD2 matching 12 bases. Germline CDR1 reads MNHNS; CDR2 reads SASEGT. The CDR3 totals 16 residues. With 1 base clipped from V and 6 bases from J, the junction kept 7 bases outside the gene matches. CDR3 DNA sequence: TGTGCCAGCAGTGAAGGGTCTGCACTAGCGGGAGGCGAGCAGTACTTC. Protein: CASSEGSALAGGEQYF.

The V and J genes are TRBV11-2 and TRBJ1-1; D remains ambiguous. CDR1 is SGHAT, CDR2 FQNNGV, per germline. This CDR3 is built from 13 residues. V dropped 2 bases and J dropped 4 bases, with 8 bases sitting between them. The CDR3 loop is CASSLTEGTEAFF. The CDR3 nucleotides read TGTGCCAGCAGCTTAACAGAAGGCACTGAAGCTTTCTTT. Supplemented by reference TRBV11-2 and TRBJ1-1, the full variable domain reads EAGVAQSPRYKIIEKRQSVAFWCNPISGHATLYWYQQILGQGPKLLIQFQNNGVVDDSQLPKDRFSAERLKGVDSTLKIQPAKLEDSAVYLCASSLTEGTEAFFGQGTRLTVV.

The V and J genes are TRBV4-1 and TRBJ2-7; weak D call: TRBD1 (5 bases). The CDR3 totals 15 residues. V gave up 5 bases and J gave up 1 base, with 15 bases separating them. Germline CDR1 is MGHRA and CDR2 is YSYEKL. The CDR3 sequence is CASSATQGYSYEQYF. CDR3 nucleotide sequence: TGCGCCAGCAGCGCAACGCAGGGCTATTCCTACGAGCAGTACTTC.

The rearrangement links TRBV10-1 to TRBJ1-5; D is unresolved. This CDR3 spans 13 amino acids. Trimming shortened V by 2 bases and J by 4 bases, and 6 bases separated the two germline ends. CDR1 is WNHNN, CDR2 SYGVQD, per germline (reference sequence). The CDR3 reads CASSESENQPQHF. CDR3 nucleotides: TGCGCCAGCAGTGAGAGTGAGAATCAGCCCCAGCATTTT.

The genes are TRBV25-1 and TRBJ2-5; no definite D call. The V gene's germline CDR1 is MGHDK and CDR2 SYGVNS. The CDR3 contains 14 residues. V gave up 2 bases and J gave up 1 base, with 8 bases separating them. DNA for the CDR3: TGTGCCAGCAGTGAAGGGTCAGGCCAAGAGACCCAGTACTTC. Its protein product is CASSEGSGQETQYF.

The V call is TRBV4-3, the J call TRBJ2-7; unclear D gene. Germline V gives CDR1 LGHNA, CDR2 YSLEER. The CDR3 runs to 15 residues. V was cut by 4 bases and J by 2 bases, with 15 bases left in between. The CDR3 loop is CASSPTWLAPYEQYF. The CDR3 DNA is TGCGCCAGCAGCCCCACCTGGCTGGCCCCCTACGAGCAGTACTTC.

The CDR3, as DNA: TGTGCCAGCAGCGCGGGACAGGGCATTTTAGTTGACTTCTATGGCTACACCTTC. This gives the protein CASSAGQGILVDFYGYTF. V and J are TRBV9 and TRBJ1-2; 9 nucleotides match TRBD1. The CDR3 is 18 residues long. V dropped 3 bases and J dropped 4; count of bases not matched to a gene: 16. CDR1 and CDR2 from the germline V gene are SGDLS and YYNGEE.

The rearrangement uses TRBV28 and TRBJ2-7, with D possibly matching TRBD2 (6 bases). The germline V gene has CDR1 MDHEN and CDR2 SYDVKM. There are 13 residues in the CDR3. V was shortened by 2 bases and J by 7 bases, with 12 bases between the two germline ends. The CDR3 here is CASSLPLAREQYF. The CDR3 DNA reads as TGTGCCAGCAGTTTACCGCTAGCGAGGGAGCAGTACTTC. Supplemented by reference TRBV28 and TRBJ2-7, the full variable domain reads DVKVTQSSRYLVKRTGEKVFLECVQDMDHENMFWYRQDPGLGLRLIYFSYDVKMKEKGDIPEGYSVSREKKERFSLILESASTNQTSMYLCASSLPLAREQYFGPGTRLTVT.

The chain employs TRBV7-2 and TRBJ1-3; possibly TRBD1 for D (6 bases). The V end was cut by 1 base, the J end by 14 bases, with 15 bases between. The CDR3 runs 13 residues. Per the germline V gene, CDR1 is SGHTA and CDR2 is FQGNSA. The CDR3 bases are TGTGCCAGCAGCTTAGGACGGACAGTCCCATTATATTTT. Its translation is CASSLGRTVPLYF.

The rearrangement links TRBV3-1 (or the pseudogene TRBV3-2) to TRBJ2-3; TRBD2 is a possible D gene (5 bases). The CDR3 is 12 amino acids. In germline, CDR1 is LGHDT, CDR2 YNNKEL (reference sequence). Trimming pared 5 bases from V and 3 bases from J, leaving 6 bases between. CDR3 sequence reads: CASSAGTDTQYF. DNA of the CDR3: TGTGCCAGCAGCGCGGGTACAGATACGCAGTATTTT.

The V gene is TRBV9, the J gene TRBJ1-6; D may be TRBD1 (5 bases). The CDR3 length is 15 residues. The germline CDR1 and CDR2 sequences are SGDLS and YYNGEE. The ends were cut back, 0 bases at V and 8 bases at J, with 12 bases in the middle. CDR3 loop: CASSVGGGGYSPLHF. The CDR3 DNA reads TGTGCCAGCAGCGTAGGGGGGGGTGGTTATTCACCCCTCCACTTT.

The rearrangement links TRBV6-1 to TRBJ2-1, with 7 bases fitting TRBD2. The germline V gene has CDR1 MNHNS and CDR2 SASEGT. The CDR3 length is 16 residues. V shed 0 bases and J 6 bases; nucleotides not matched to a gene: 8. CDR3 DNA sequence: TGTGCCAGCAGTGAAGCTGGGGGGACTAATGTCAATGAGCAGTTCTTC. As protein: CASSEAGGTNVNEQFF.

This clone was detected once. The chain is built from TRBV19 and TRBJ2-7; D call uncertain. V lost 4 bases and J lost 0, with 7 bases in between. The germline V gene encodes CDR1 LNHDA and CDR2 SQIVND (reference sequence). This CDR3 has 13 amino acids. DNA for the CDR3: TGTGCCAGTAGTAGGGCAGGCTCCTACGAGCAGTACTTC. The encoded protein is CASSRAGSYEQYF.

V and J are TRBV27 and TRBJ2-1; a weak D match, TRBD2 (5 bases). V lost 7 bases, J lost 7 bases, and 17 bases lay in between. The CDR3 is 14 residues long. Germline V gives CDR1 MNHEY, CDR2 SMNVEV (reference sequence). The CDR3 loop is CASTRSAGGNEQFF. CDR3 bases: TGTGCCAGCACAAGGTCGGCGGGCGGGAATGAGCAGTTCTTC.

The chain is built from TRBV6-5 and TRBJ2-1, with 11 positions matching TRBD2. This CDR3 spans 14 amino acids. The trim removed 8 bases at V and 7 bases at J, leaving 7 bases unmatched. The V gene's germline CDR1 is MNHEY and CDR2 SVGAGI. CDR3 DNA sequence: TGTGCCAGCGCCCGGACTAGCGGGCGAAATGAGCAGTTCTTC. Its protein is CASARTSGRNEQFF.